This is a list of T cell receptor beta chains from one sample in a study of blood T cell repertoires in COVID-19. This table comes from immunoSEQ multiplex PCR, and its TCRdb copy is limited to in-frame clones, with some not included. The sample has tens of thousands of clones; around 89% are singletons. Sequencing was done on a sample of peripheral blood. The receptors stem from a man between 60 and 70 years old with acute or convalescent COVID-19. Both conserved end residues are part of each CDR3. A D gene is named only where the DNA matches it firmly. Some rows have no size entry. The others give once, few or many, or a class for an expanded clone.

V	size	J	D	CDR3	DNA
TRBV5-1	-	TRBJ1-1	-	CASSWQGPMNTEAFF	TGCGCCAGCAGCTGGCAGGGGCCCATGAACACTGAAGCTTTCTTT
TRBV11-2	-	TRBJ1-1	TRBD1	CASSPRQGANTEAFF	TGTGCCAGCAGCCCTCGACAGGGGGCGAACACTGAAGCTTTCTTT
TRBV7-9	-	TRBJ1-1	TRBD1	CASSLGNQGANTEAFF	TGTGCCAGCAGCTTAGGGAACCAGGGGGCGAACACTGAAGCTTTCTTT
TRBV18	once	TRBJ1-4	TRBD1	CASSPEGQAIGLFF	TGTGCCAGCTCACCAGAAGGACAGGCGATAGGACTGTTTTTT
TRBV3-1/TRBV3-2	-	TRBJ2-1	-	CASTLAPGLSYNEQFF	TGTGCCAGCACCTTAGCTCCGGGACTGTCCTACAATGAGCAGTTCTTC
TRBV19	once	TRBJ2-2	-	CASSIAGTFGELFF	TGTGCCAGTAGTATAGCCGGGACATTCGGGGAGCTGTTTTTT
TRBV7-9	-	TRBJ1-4	-	CASSLGAEKLFF	TGTGCCAGCAGCTTAGGGGCGGAAAAACTGTTTTTT
TRBV5-6	-	TRBJ1-1	-	CASSYLSTEAFF	TGTGCCAGCAGCTATCTTAGCACTGAAGCTTTCTTT
TRBV7-9	-	TRBJ1-2	-	CASSRDTTGNYGYTF	TGTGCCAGCAGCCGTGATACGACGGGGAACTATGGCTACACCTTC
TRBV19	-	TRBJ1-1	-	CASSIGQLNTEAFF	TGTGCCAGTAGTATAGGACAATTGAACACTGAAGCTTTCTTT
TRBV20-1	-	TRBJ1-1	-	CSARSQGKAFF	TGCAGTGCTAGATCCCAGGGCAAGGCTTTCTTT
TRBV2	-	TRBJ2-1	TRBD2	CASSSGGKGEQFF	TGTGCCAGCAGTAGCGGGGGGAAGGGTGAGCAGTTCTTC
TRBV30	-	TRBJ1-1	TRBD1	CAWKSQGASEAFF	TGTGCCTGGAAGTCACAGGGGGCCTCTGAAGCTTTCTTT
TRBV27	once	TRBJ2-3	TRBD1	CASSDPGQGTDTQYF	TGTGCCAGCAGCGATCCGGGACAGGGCACAGATACGCAGTATTTT
TRBV5-1	-	TRBJ2-1	TRBD2	CASSHGGGSNEQFF	TGCGCCAGCAGCCATGGCGGGGGTAGTAATGAGCAGTTCTTC
TRBV5-1	-	TRBJ2-2	-	CASRQIDVTGELFF	TGCGCCAGCAGACAGATAGACGTAACCGGGGAGCTGTTTTTT
TRBV5-1	-	TRBJ1-2	-	CASSSGQFGHGYTF	TGCGCCAGCAGCTCCGGACAGTTTGGGCATGGCTACACCTTC
TRBV3-1/TRBV3-2	-	TRBJ1-2	TRBD1	CASSPGDRGLYGYTF	TGTGCCAGCAGCCCGGGTGACAGGGGACTATATGGCTACACCTTC
TRBV7-9	-	TRBJ2-1	TRBD1	CASSSREDRGATYNEQFF	TGTGCCAGCAGCTCCCGCGAGGACAGGGGTGCCACCTACAATGAGCAGTTCTTC
TRBV19	few	TRBJ1-3	-	CASTDTWASGNTIYF	TGTGCCAGTACCGATACCTGGGCGTCTGGAAACACCATATATTTT
TRBV24-1	-	TRBJ2-7	-	CATRDSSSYEQYF	TGTGCCACCAGGGACAGTAGCTCCTACGAGCAGTACTTC
TRBV27	-	TRBJ2-1	-	CASRATSGHNEQFF	TGTGCCAGCAGGGCCACCAGCGGACACAATGAGCAGTTCTTC
TRBV7-9	few	TRBJ1-2	-	CASSLAPSGGYGYTF	TGTGCCAGCAGCTTAGCCCCCAGTGGTGGCTATGGCTACACCTTC
TRBV6-6	-	TRBJ2-5	TRBD1	CASSPRGPGTGGETQYF	TGTGCCAGCAGTCCCAGAGGACCCGGGACAGGGGGGGAGACCCAGTACTTC
TRBV30	medium-sized	TRBJ1-2	TRBD1	CAWSTGTGVVYTF	TGTGCCTGGAGTACCGGGACAGGGGTAGTCTACACCTTC
TRBV3-1/TRBV3-2	-	TRBJ1-1	-	CASSHNRGVTEAFF	TGTGCCAGCAGCCATAACCGGGGGGTCACTGAAGCTTTCTTT
TRBV19	once	TRBJ1-1	TRBD1	CASTIRGRTEAFF	TGTGCCAGTACGATCAGGGGGCGGACTGAAGCTTTCTTT
TRBV19	-	TRBJ1-1	-	CASGWQGTEAFF	TGTGCCAGTGGGTGGCAGGGGACTGAAGCTTTCTTT
TRBV9	-	TRBJ2-3	TRBD2	CASAPGGSTDTQYF	TGTGCCAGCGCTCCCGGGGGGAGCACAGATACGCAGTATTTT
TRBV12-5	once	TRBJ2-7	-	CASGFGEFYEQYF	TGTGCTAGTGGTTTTGGGGAGTTCTACGAGCAGTACTTC
TRBV5-1	-	TRBJ2-1	-	CASSPAGAGPYNEQFF	TGCGCCAGCAGCCCCGCCGGGGCGGGGCCGTACAATGAGCAGTTCTTC
TRBV12-3/TRBV12-4	-	TRBJ2-1	-	CASSVTVNEQFF	TGTGCCAGCAGTGTGACAGTCAATGAGCAGTTCTTC
TRBV24-1	-	TRBJ1-2	-	CATSPSGSEGYGYTF	TGTGCCACCAGCCCCTCTGGGTCTGAGGGCTATGGCTACACCTTC
TRBV5-1	-	TRBJ2-3	-	CASSLISDTQYF	TGCGCCAGCAGCCTTATTTCAGATACGCAGTATTTT
TRBV3-1/TRBV3-2	-	TRBJ2-1	TRBD1	CASSPGTGQDNEQFF	TGTGCCAGCAGCCCCGGGACAGGGCAGGACAATGAGCAGTTCTTC
TRBV30	-	TRBJ2-7	-	CAWSVETGVTYEQYF	TGTGCCTGGAGTGTCGAGACAGGAGTAACCTACGAGCAGTACTTC
TRBV6-5	-	TRBJ2-6	TRBD2	CASGPSSGANVLTF	TGTGCTAGCGGGCCCAGCTCTGGGGCCAACGTCCTGACTTTC
TRBV11-2	few	TRBJ2-1	TRBD1	CASSRQPGGITGNEQFF	TGTGCCAGCAGCCGACAACCAGGGGGCATAACCGGCAATGAGCAGTTCTTC
TRBV29-1	few	TRBJ1-1	-	CSGRQNTEAFF	TGCAGCGGTAGACAGAACACTGAAGCTTTCTTT
TRBV19	-	TRBJ1-1	TRBD1	CASSITRTGIQFF	TGTGCCAGTAGTATAACCCGGACAGGGATTCAGTTCTTT
TRBV6-1	-	TRBJ1-2	-	CASSDVWRGNGYTF	TGTGCCAGCAGTGACGTTTGGAGGGGCAATGGCTACACCTTC
TRBV5-1	-	TRBJ2-2	TRBD2	CASSLVSGGTSGELFF	TGCGCCAGCAGCTTGGTCAGCGGGGGAACGAGCGGGGAGCTGTTTTTT
TRBV7-2	-	TRBJ1-4	-	CASSPGMGGNEKLFF	TGTGCCAGCAGCCCCGGCATGGGGGGTAATGAAAAACTGTTTTTT
TRBV9	-	TRBJ2-1	TRBD2	CASSVESGADEQFF	TGTGCCAGCAGCGTAGAAAGCGGGGCGGATGAGCAGTTCTTC
TRBV19	-	TRBJ2-3	TRBD2	CASSMRAGVPPDTQYF	TGTGCCAGTAGTATGAGAGCGGGGGTCCCCCCAGATACGCAGTATTTT
TRBV7-8	-	TRBJ2-5	-	CASSLDSGRGEETQYF	TGTGCCAGCAGCTTGGACAGTGGCCGTGGGGAGGAGACCCAGTACTTC
TRBV7-9	once	TRBJ1-2	-	CASSLNQGDYGYTF	TGTGCCAGCAGCTTAAATCAAGGAGACTATGGCTACACCTTC
TRBV3-1/TRBV3-2	once	TRBJ1-2	TRBD1	CASSPRTGNYGYTF	TGTGCCAGCAGCCCCCGGACAGGGAACTATGGCTACACCTTC
TRBV7-2	-	TRBJ1-2	-	CASSLDRFYGYTF	TGTGCCAGCAGCTTAGACAGGTTCTATGGCTACACCTTC
TRBV5-4	once	TRBJ2-7	TRBD1	CASSPGTGAYEQYF	TGTGCCAGCAGTCCCGGGACAGGCGCCTACGAGCAGTACTTC
TRBV7-8	few	TRBJ1-5	-	CASSLDQGNQPQHF	TGTGCCAGCAGCTTAGACCAGGGCAATCAGCCCCAGCATTTT
TRBV18	-	TRBJ1-1	-	CASSPGAGVGNTEAFF	TGTGCCAGCTCACCTGGTGCGGGTGTCGGGAACACTGAAGCTTTCTTT
TRBV9	-	TRBJ2-2	TRBD1	CASSGQGSNTGELFF	TGTGCCAGCAGCGGACAGGGGTCGAACACCGGGGAGCTGTTTTTT
TRBV9	once	TRBJ1-1	-	CASSVGLFGGGATSLIASEAFF	TGTGCCAGCAGCGTGGGTCTTTTCGGCGGGGGCGCAACATCCCTGATCGCGTCTGAAGCTTTCTTT
TRBV24-1	-	TRBJ2-2	TRBD1	CATSDLKGQLTGELFF	TGTGCCACCAGTGATTTGAAGGGACAGCTCACCGGGGAGCTGTTTTTT
TRBV5-1	-	TRBJ1-1	-	CASSLTRNTEAFF	TGCGCCAGCAGCTTGACACGGAACACTGAAGCTTTCTTT
TRBV7-9	-	TRBJ1-1	-	CASSFGHPNTEAFF	TGTGCCAGCAGCTTCGGACACCCGAACACTGAAGCTTTCTTT
TRBV6-1	-	TRBJ1-4	TRBD1	CASSEFFIQGSGEKLFF	TGTGCCAGCAGTGAGTTTTTTATACAGGGGTCGGGCGAAAAACTGTTTTTT
TRBV24-1	-	TRBJ2-1	-	CATNLGEGQNNEQFF	TGTGCCACCAACTTGGGAGAGGGTCAGAACAATGAGCAGTTCTTC